This T cell receptor (beta chain) was recovered during a study of CD8+CD57+ T cells in acquired aplastic anemia. For CDR3 and TCR beta VDJ profiling, genomic DNA was the template used. MiXCR, run by TCRdb on the reads, gives a single entry per CDR3 protein. The repertoire includes more than 250,000 distinct CDR3 sequences, 55% to 65% of them detected once, and around 7.6% sits in the top ten. This clonotype has ten or more counts. The germline V gene has CDR1 MNHNS and CDR2 SASEGT. This CDR3 has 14 amino acids. The V and J ends lost 3 bases and 14 bases, in that order; junction bases with no gene match: 13.

Source material: sorted CD4+, CD8+, or CD8+CD57+ T cells (not recorded which) from PBMCs. The clonotype comes from a human donor with severe aplastic anemia or a healthy control (not recorded which). J is TRBJ1-1 and V is TRBV6-1, with TRBD1 matching 9 bases. CDR3 region: CASSEGTGRDLMFF. CDR3 sequence (DNA): TGTGCCAGCAGTGAGGGGACAGGGAGGGATCTTATGTTCTTT.